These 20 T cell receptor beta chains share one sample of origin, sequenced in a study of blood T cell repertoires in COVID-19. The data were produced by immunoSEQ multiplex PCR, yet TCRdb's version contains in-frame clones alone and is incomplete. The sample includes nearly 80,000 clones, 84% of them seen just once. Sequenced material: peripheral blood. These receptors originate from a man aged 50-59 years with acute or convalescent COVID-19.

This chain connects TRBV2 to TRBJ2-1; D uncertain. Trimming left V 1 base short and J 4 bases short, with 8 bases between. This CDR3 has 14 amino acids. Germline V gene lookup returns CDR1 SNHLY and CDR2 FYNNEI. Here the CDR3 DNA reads TGTGCCAGCAGTGAAGGGCAATATTACAATGAGCAGTTCTTC. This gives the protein CASSEGQYYNEQFF.

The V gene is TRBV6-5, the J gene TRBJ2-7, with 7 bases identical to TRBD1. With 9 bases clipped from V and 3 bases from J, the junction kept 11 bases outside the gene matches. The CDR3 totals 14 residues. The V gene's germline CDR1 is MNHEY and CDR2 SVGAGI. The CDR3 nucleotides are TGTGCCAGTACCCCCCAGTCAGGGGGCTACGAGCAGTACTTC. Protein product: CASTPQSGGYEQYF.

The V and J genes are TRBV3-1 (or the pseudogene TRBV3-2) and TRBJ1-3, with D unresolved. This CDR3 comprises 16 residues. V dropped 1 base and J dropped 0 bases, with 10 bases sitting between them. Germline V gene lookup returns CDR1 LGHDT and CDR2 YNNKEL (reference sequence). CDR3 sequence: CASSQVPGGSGNTIYF. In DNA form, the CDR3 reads TGTGCCAGCAGCCAAGTGCCAGGAGGCTCTGGAAACACCATATATTTT.

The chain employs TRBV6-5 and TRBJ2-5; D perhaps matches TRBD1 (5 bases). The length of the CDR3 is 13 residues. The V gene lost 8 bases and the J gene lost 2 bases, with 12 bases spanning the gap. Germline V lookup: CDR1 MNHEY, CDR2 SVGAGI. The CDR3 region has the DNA TGTGCCAGCGGCCGTACAGGTCAAGAGACCCAGTACTTC. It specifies CASGRTGQETQYF.

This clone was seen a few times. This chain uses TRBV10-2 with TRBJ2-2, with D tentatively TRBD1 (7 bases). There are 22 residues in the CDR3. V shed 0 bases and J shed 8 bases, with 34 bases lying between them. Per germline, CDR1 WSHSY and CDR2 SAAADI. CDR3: CASSESLSRETTGTDETGELFF. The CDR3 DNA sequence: TGCGCCAGCAGTGAGTCTTTGTCTCGGGAGACGACAGGGACCGACGAAACTGGGGAGCTGTTTTTT.

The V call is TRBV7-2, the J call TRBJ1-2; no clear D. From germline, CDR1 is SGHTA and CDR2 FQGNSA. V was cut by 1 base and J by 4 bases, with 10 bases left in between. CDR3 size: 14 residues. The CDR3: CASSLGRAGYGYTF. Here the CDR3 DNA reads TGTGCCAGCAGCTTAGGGCGGGCCGGCTATGGCTACACCTTC. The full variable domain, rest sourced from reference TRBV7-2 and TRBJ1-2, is GAGVSQSPSNKVTEKGKDVELRCDPISGHTALYWYRQSLGQGLEFLIYFQGNSAPDKSGLPSDRFSAERTGGSVSTLTIQRTQQEDSAVYLCASSLGRAGYGYTFGSGTRLTVV.

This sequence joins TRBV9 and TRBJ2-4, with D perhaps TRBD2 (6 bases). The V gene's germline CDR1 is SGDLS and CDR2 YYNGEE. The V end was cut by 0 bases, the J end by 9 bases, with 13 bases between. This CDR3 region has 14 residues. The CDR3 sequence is CASSVEAEGGIQYF. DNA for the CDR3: TGTGCCAGCAGCGTAGAGGCAGAGGGAGGCATTCAGTACTTC.

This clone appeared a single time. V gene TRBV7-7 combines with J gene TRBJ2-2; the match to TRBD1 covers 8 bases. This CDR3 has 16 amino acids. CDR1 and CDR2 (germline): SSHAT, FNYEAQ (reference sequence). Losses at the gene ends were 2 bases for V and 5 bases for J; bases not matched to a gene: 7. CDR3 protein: CASSLSDRGGTGELFF. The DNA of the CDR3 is TGTGCCAGCAGCTTATCCGACAGGGGTGGTACCGGGGAGCTGTTTTTT.

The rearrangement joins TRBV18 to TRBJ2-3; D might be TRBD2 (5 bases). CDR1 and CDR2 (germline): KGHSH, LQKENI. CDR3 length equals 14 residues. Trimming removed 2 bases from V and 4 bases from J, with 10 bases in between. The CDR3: CASSPSNGADTQYF. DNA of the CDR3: TGTGCCAGCTCACCATCTAACGGGGCAGATACGCAGTATTTT.

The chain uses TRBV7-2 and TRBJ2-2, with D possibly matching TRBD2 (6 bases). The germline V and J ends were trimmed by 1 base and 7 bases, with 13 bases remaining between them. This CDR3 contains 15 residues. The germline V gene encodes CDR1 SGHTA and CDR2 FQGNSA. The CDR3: CASSLGRGASGELFF. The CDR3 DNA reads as TGTGCCAGCAGCTTAGGGAGGGGCGCAAGCGGGGAGCTGTTTTTT.

The CDR3 loop reads CASSPRDRANTGELFF. CDR3 nucleotides: TGCGCCAGCAGCCCCCGGGACAGGGCGAACACCGGGGAGCTGTTTTTT. The chain recombines TRBV5-1 with TRBJ2-2; 9 positions agree with TRBD1. CDR1 and CDR2 from the germline V gene are SGHRS and YFSETQ. The CDR3 loop spans 16 amino acids. V was clipped by 4 bases and J by 0 bases; unmatched bases: 4.

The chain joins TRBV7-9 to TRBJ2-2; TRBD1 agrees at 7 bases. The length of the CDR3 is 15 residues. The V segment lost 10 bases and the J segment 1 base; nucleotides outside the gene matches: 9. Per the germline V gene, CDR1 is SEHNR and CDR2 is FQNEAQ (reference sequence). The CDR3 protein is CATQGNRLNTGELFF. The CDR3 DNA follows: TGTGCCACACAGGGGAACAGGTTGAACACCGGGGAGCTGTTTTTT.

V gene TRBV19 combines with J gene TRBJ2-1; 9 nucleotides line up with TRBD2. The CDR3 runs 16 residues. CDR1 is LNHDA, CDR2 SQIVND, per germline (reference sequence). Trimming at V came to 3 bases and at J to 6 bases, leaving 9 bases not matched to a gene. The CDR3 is CASSMNGGRGLNEQFF. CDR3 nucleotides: TGTGCCAGTAGTATGAATGGCGGGAGGGGGCTCAATGAGCAGTTCTTC.

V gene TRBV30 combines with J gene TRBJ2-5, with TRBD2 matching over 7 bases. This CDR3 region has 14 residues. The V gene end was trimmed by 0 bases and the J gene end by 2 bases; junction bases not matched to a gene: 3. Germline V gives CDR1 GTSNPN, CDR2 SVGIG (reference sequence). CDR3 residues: CAWSVGGSQETQYF. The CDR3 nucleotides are TGTGCCTGGAGTGTGGGCGGGAGTCAAGAGACCCAGTACTTC.

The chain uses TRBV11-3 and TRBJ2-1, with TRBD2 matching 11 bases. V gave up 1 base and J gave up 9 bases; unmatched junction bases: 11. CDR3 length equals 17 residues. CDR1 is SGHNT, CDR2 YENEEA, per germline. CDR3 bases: TGTGCCAGCAGCTTAGCCCTGACTAGCGGGACTCGGGGTGAGCAGTTCTTC. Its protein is CASSLALTSGTRGEQFF.

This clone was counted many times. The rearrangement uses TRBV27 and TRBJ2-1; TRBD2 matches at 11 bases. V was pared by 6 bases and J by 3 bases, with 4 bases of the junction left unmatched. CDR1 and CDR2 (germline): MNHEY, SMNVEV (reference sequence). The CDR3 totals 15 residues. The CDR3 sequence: CASSETSGNYNEQFF. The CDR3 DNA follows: TGTGCCAGCAGCGAGACTAGCGGGAACTACAATGAGCAGTTCTTC.

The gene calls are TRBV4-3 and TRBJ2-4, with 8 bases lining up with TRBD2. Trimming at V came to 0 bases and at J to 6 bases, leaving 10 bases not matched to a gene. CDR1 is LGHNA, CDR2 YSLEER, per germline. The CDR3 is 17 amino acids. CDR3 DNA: TGCGCCAGCAGCCAAGACTGGACTAGCACTCTCTCAAACATTCAGTACTTC. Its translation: CASSQDWTSTLSNIQYF.

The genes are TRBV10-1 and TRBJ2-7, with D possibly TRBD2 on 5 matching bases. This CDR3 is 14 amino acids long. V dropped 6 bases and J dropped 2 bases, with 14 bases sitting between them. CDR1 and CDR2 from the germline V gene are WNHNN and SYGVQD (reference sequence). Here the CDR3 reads CASRKDGITYEQYF. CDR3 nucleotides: TGCGCCAGCAGAAAGGACGGGATTACCTACGAGCAGTACTTC.

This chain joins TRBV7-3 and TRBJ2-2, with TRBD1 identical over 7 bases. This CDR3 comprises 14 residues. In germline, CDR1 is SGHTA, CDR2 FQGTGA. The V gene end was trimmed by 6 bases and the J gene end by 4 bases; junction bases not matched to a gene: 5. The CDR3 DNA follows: TGTGCCAGCAGACAGACAGGGCGCACCGGGGAGCTGTTTTTT. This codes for CASRQTGRTGELFF. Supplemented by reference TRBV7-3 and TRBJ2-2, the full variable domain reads GAGVSQTPSNKVTEKGKYVELRCDPISGHTALYWYRQSLGQGPEFLIYFQGTGAADDSGLPNDRFFAVRPEGSVSTLKIQRTERGDSAVYLCASRQTGRTGELFFGEGSRLTVL.

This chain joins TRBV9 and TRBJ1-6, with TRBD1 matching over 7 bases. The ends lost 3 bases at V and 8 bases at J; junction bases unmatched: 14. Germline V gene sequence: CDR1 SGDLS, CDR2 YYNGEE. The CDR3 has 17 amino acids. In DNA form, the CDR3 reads TGTGCCAGCAGCGCTGCCCTCCGGGACAGCCTCTATTCACCCCTCCACTTT. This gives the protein CASSAALRDSLYSPLHF.